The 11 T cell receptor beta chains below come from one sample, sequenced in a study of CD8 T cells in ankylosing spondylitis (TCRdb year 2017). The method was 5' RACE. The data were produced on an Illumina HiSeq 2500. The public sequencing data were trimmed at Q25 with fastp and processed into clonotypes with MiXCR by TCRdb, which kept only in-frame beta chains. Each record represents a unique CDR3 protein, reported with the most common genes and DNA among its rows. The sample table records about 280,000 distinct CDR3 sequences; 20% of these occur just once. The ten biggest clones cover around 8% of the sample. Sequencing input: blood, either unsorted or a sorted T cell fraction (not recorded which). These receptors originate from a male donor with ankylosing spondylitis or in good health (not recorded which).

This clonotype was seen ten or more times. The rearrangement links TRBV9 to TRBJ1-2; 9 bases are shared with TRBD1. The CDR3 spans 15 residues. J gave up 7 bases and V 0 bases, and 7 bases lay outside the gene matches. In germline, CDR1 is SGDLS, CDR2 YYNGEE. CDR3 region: CASSVGDGTGSGYTF. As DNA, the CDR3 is TGTGCCAGCAGCGTAGGGGACGGGACAGGGTCTGGCTACACCTTC.

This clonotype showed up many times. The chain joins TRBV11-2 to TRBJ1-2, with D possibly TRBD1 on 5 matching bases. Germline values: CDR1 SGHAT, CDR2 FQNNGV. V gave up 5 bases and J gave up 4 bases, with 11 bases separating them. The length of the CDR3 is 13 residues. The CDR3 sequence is CASSGRVGYGYTF. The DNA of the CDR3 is TGTGCCAGCAGCGGCAGGGTTGGCTATGGCTACACCTTC.

The chain's CDR3 is CASGQVLAGNNEQFF. The CDR3 nucleotides are TGTGCCAGTGGGCAGGTACTAGCGGGGAACAATGAGCAGTTCTTC. The chain is built from TRBV11-1 and TRBJ2-1; TRBD2 agrees at 10 bases. In germline, CDR1 is SGHAT, CDR2 FQDESV (reference sequence). The CDR3 runs to 15 residues. V dropped 9 bases and J dropped 5; count of bases not matched to a gene: 10.

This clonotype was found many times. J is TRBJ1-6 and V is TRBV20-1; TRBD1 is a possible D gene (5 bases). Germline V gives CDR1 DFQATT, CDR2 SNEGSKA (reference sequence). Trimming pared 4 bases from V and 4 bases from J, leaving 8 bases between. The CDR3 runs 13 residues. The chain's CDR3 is CSAKQAYNSPLHF. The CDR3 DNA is TGCAGTGCTAAACAGGCGTATAATTCACCCCTCCACTTT.

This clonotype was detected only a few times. CDR3 protein: CASSFARAGGNTIYF. The CDR3 DNA follows: TGTGCCAGCAGTTTTGCCAGGGCAGGCGGAAACACCATATATTTT. The chain joins TRBV12-3 or TRBV12-4 to TRBJ1-3; a possible D gene is TRBD1 (5 bases). This CDR3 contains 15 residues. The ends were cut back, 3 bases at V and 4 bases at J, with 13 bases in the middle.

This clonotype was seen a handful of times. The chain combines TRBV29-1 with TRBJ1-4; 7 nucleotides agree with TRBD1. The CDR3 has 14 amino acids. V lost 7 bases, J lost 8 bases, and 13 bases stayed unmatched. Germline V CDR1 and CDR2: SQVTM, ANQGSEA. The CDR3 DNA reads TGCAGCGCCCGGGACAGCCCCTGGGGCGAAAAACTGTTTTTT. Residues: CSARDSPWGEKLFF.

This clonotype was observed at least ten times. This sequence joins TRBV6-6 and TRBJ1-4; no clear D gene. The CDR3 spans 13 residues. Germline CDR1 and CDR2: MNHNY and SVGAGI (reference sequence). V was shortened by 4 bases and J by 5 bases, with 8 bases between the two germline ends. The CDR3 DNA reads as TGTGCCAGCAGTTCCTCCGGGAATGAAAAACTGTTTTTT. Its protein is CASSSSGNEKLFF.

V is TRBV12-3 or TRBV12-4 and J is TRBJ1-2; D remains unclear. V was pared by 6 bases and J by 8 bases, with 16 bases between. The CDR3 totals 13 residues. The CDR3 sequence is CASSFKGIWGYTF. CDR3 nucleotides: TGTGCCAGCAGCTTCAAAGGTATCTGGGGCTACACCTTC.

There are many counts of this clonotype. CDR3: CAISADSSGNTIYF. The DNA for the CDR3 is TGTGCCATCTCCGCGGACAGCTCTGGAAACACCATATATTTT. The chain links TRBV10-3 to TRBJ1-3, with a tentative D call TRBD1 (6 bases). Trimming left V 8 bases short and J 0 bases short, with 11 bases between. CDR3 length equals 14 residues. Germline V gene lookup returns CDR1 ENHRY and CDR2 SYGVKD.

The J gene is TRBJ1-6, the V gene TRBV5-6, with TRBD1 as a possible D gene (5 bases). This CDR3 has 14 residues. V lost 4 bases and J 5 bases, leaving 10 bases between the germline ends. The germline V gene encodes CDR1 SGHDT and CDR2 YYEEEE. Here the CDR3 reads CASSQGANNSPLHF. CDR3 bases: TGTGCCAGCAGCCAGGGTGCTAATAATTCACCCCTCCACTTT.

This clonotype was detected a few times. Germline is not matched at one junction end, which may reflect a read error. The CDR3 sequence is CASSDSGFVGYTF. CDR3 in DNA: TGTGCCAGCAGTGACTCAGGGTTCGTTGGCTACACCTTC. The chain links TRBV6-5 to TRBJ1-2, with D maybe TRBD1 (5 bases). CDR3 length: 13 amino acids. Looked up from germline, CDR1 is MNHEY and CDR2 is SVGAGI.